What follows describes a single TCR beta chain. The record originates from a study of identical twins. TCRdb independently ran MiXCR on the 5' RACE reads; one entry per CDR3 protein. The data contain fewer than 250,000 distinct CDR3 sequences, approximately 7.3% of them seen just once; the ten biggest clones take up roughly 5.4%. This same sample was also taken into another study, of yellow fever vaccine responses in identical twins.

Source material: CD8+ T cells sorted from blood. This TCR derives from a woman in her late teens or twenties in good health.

The CDR3 nucleotides are TGTGCCAGCAGCTCTCGGGGGGTCTACGAGCAGTACTTC. Its protein is CASSSRGVYEQYF. The rearrangement uses TRBV11-2 and TRBJ2-7, with TRBD2 matching 7 bases. Germline V gene data show CDR1 as SGHAT and CDR2 as FQNNGV. This CDR3 spans 13 amino acids. With V trimmed by 4 bases and J by 3 bases, 3 bases remained unmatched.